This T cell receptor (beta chain) emerged from a study of shared clonotypes between healthy human individuals. Study details: Donors were two women and a few men aged 18 to 49.

TCRdb's copy holds only in-frame clones and misses some; the assay was immunoSEQ multiplex PCR. The table records 450,000 to 600,000 clones, 70% to 85% of them present only once. This sequence was found in a woman in her thirties or forties in good health. Some clones in this sample may be carry-over from other donors' samples. Sequenced material: PBMCs.

CDR3 DNA sequence: TGTGCCAGCACCGGGGGGGGGCATCAGCCCCAGCATTTT. Its protein is CASTGGGHQPQHF. The rearrangement uses TRBV28 and TRBJ1-5, with a tentative D call TRBD1 (6 bases). This CDR3 has 13 amino acids. V was shortened by 7 bases and J by 5 bases, with 12 bases between the two germline ends. Germline V CDR1 and CDR2: MDHEN, SYDVKM.